Presented here are 2 T cell receptor beta chains from one specimen sequenced in a study of tumor-infiltrating lymphocytes in primary liver carcinoma. Scientists recovered RNA and DNA together from about 20-30 mg of unsorted bulk tissue. The authors made TCR beta cDNA from roughly 480 ng total RNA with a constant-region primer. Slightly modified ARM-PCR with three nested multiplex PCR rounds yielded TCR beta libraries. TRBV1-TRBV30 forward primers paired with a C-beta reverse primer drove the first two PCR rounds, roughly 9 cycles each. Via MiXCR, TCRdb re-called the multiplex PCR reads, giving one row per CDR3 protein. The sample consists of about 110,000 distinct CDR3 sequences, around 84% of them appearing once. Specimen: liver tumor tissue from sampling region 3. As to subset: tumor region T3, left-lateral pole. The receptors here all came from a man between 40 and 49 years old with primary liver carcinoma and hepatitis B virus infection.

V and J are TRBV20-1 and TRBJ2-3; maybe TRBD2 (7 bases). Per germline, CDR1 DFQATT and CDR2 SNEGSKA (reference sequence). There are 15 residues in the CDR3. Trimming pared 7 bases from V and 2 bases from J, leaving 19 bases between. The CDR3 here is CSGGRRGGSTDTQYF. CDR3 coding DNA: TGCAGTGGGGGGAGGAGGGGGGGATCCACAGATACGCAGTATTTT.

As regards this clonotype: The CDR3 does not close with the conserved phenylalanine or tryptophan, likely indicating a read error. The chain joins TRBV6-2 or TRBV6-3 to TRBJ2-4; TRBD2 agrees at 11 bases. CDR1 is MNHEY, CDR2 SVGEGT, per germline. This CDR3 comprises 16 residues. DNA of the CDR3: TGTGCCAGCTCCCCTAGCGGGAGGATAGCCATAAACATTCAGTACTTA. Residues: CASSPSGRIAINIQYL.